The rows below give T cell receptor beta chains drawn from one sample of a study of follicular helper T cells after annual influenza vaccination. Only in-frame clones appear in the TCRdb table, and some are missing; sequencing was by immunoSEQ multiplex PCR. This sample has roughly 480 clones, with roughly 82% found just once. This specimen was CXCR5+ CD38+ circulating T follicular helper cells from blood, taken 7 days after influenza vaccination. These receptor sequences come from an adult who received the influenza vaccine. CDR3s include the opening cysteine and the closing phenylalanine or tryptophan. A D gene is named only where the DNA matches it firmly. Size tells how often a clone was seen (once, few, many) or the class of an expanded clone, and some rows leave it out.

d_call	clone_size	v_call	j_call	cdr3_nt	cdr3_aa
TRBD1	.	TRBV30	TRBJ2-1	TGTGCCTCCGACAGGGGGAATTACAATGAGCAGTTCTTC	CASDRGNYNEQFF
TRBD2	.	TRBV4-1	TRBJ2-1	TGCGCCAGCAGCCAAGCTGGTGGCGGACTAGCGGGAGTTAATGAGCAGTTCTTC	CASSQAGGGLAGVNEQFF
TRBD2	.	TRBV7-9	TRBJ2-1	TGTGCCAGCAGCTTAAGGGGACTAGCGGGAGACCTACTCAATGAGCAGTTCTTC	CASSLRGLAGDLLNEQFF
TRBD1	.	TRBV10-3	TRBJ1-2	TGTGCCTCGACAGTTGACAGGGTCTATGGCTACACCTTC	CASTVDRVYGYTF
.	.	TRBV13	TRBJ1-2	TGTGCCAGCAGCCCCCTCGGAGCTAACTATGGCTACACCTTC	CASSPLGANYGYTF
TRBD1	.	TRBV18	TRBJ1-2	TGTGCCACGACAGGGTCCCCACTCTATGGCTACACCTTC	CATTGSPLYGYTF
TRBD2	.	TRBV19	TRBJ2-1	TGTGCCAGTAGTACCCTCGGGGCGGGGGGGATCAATGAGCAGTTCTTC	CASSTLGAGGINEQFF
.	.	TRBV2	TRBJ2-1	TGTGCCAGCCAAGGGACCCAAGGTGTGGGAGAGCAGTTCTTC	CASQGTQGVGEQFF
TRBD1	.	TRBV7-6	TRBJ2-2	TGTGCCAGCAGCTTAGTTGCCGGGACAGACGGGGAGCTGTTTTTT	CASSLVAGTDGELFF
.	.	TRBV7-9	TRBJ1-2	TGTGCCAGCAGCTTAGCCTCCGACAGTTTGGCTAGCTACACCTTC	CASSLASDSLASYTF
TRBD1	.	TRBV28	TRBJ1-2	TGTGCCAGCACCGGGACAGCTAACTATGGCTACACCTTC	CASTGTANYGYTF
TRBD1	.	TRBV28	TRBJ1-3	TGTGCCAGCAGTCCCCCCGGGACAGTTCACTCTGGAAACACCATATATTTT	CASSPPGTVHSGNTIYF
.	.	TRBV27	TRBJ2-7	TGTGCCAGCAGTGGGAACACGAGGGGGGGAGAGCAGTACTTC	CASSGNTRGGEQYF
.	.	TRBV7-2	TRBJ1-3	TGTGCCAGCAGCCGAGACAGCCGCTCTGGAAACACCATATATTTT	CASSRDSRSGNTIYF
.	.	TRBV6-5	TRBJ1-1	TGTGCCAGCAGTTACGTGGGGCGGAACACTGAAGCTTTCTTT	CASSYVGRNTEAFF
TRBD2	few	TRBV16	TRBJ2-7	TGTGCCAGCAGCCAATCAGGCCCGGGCGCAGGTAGCGGGAGGGCCCAGTACTTC	CASSQSGPGAGSGRAQYF
.	.	TRBV7-3	TRBJ2-7	TGTGCCAGCAGCTTAGAGGGGGGAGAGGGATACGAGCAGTACTTC	CASSLEGGEGYEQYF
.	.	TRBV5-4	TRBJ2-4	TGTGCCAGCAGCTTGACAGGGGGGGGAAACATTCAGTACTTC	CASSLTGGGNIQYF
.	.	TRBV19	TRBJ1-1	TGTGCCAGTAATAGGGCGGAACTTTCCTTTCCTGAAGCTTTCTTT	CASNRAELSFPEAFF
TRBD1	.	TRBV11-1	TRBJ2-1	TGTGCCAGCAGTTACAGCACAGGGGGTGGGAATGAGCAGTTCTTC	CASSYSTGGGNEQFF